This is a list of T cell receptor beta chains from one sample in a study of blood T cell repertoires in COVID-19. TCRdb's copy holds only in-frame clones and misses some; the assay was immunoSEQ multiplex PCR. The repertoire holds around 210,000 clones, with under 90% as singletons. The sequenced sample was peripheral blood. The receptors were gathered from a woman aged 80 or over with COVID-19, enrolled during active disease. Each CDR3 is given with its conserved first and last residue. Fields, in order: J gene, D gene, clone size, V gene, CDR3 protein, CDR3 DNA. D genes are given only for firm matches. Clone size is given for some rows only: seen once, a few or many times, or a class if the clone is expanded.

j_gene: TRBJ2-1
d_gene: .
abundance: .
v_gene: TRBV5-1
CDR3aa: CASSLNTGSAEQFF
CDR3nt: TGCGCCAGCAGCTTAAATACAGGGTCGGCTGAGCAGTTCTTC

j_gene: TRBJ1-4
d_gene: .
abundance: .
v_gene: TRBV19
CDR3aa: CACTQATNEKLFF
CDR3nt: TGTGCCTGTACACAAGCAACTAATGAAAAACTGTTTTTT

j_gene: TRBJ2-7
d_gene: .
abundance: .
v_gene: TRBV6-5
CDR3aa: CASGRRVNSYEQYF
CDR3nt: TGTGCCAGCGGTCGCAGGGTCAATTCCTACGAGCAGTACTTC

j_gene: TRBJ2-3
d_gene: .
abundance: .
v_gene: TRBV5-6
CDR3aa: CASSPNTDTQYF
CDR3nt: TGTGCCAGCAGCCCCAATACAGATACGCAGTATTTT

j_gene: TRBJ2-5
d_gene: TRBD2
abundance: .
v_gene: TRBV2
CDR3aa: CASTPGTSGETQYF
CDR3nt: TGTGCCAGCACCCCAGGGACTAGCGGGGAGACCCAGTACTTC

j_gene: TRBJ2-6
d_gene: TRBD1
abundance: .
v_gene: TRBV19
CDR3aa: CASSMTGRSSGANVLTF
CDR3nt: TGTGCCAGTAGTATGACAGGGCGTAGCTCTGGGGCCAACGTCCTGACTTTC

j_gene: TRBJ2-5
d_gene: .
abundance: .
v_gene: TRBV15
CDR3aa: CATRRAGVKETQYF
CDR3nt: TGTGCCACCAGAAGGGCAGGGGTCAAAGAGACCCAGTACTTC

j_gene: TRBJ1-5
d_gene: TRBD1
abundance: .
v_gene: TRBV19
CDR3aa: CASSIPQQGAARPQHF
CDR3nt: TGTGCCAGTAGTATCCCTCAACAGGGGGCAGCGCGGCCCCAGCATTTT

j_gene: TRBJ2-1
d_gene: TRBD1
abundance: .
v_gene: TRBV2
CDR3aa: CASRRQGLWRSSYNEQFF
CDR3nt: TGTGCCAGCAGACGACAGGGGCTTTGGCGGAGTTCCTACAATGAGCAGTTCTTC

j_gene: TRBJ2-3
d_gene: TRBD2
abundance: once
v_gene: TRBV5-1
CDR3aa: CASSLEGSGRITDTQYF
CDR3nt: TGCGCCAGCAGCTTGGAGGGTAGCGGGAGAATTACAGATACGCAGTATTTT

j_gene: TRBJ2-2
d_gene: .
abundance: .
v_gene: TRBV6-6
CDR3aa: CASTLSGAGELFF
CDR3nt: TGTGCCAGCACCCTGTCAGGGGCCGGGGAGCTGTTTTTT